Listed below are T cell receptor beta chains from one sample, sequenced in a study of blood T cell repertoires in COVID-19. Produced via immunoSEQ multiplex PCR; TCRdb's table is partial and in-frame only. Here the sample spans around 30,000 clones, 80% to 90% being singletons. Sequencing was performed on peripheral blood. These receptors all come from a man aged 55 to 70 with acute or convalescent COVID-19. The CDR3 runs from the conserved cysteine through the conserved F or W. Fields, in order: J gene, D gene, V gene, clone size, CDR3 protein. The D gene is left open where the match is weak. Where a row states a size, it is once, few, many or the class of an expanded clone; other rows omit it.

>TRBJ1-3|.|TRBV13|few
CASSPQPYSGNTIYF
>TRBJ1-1|.|TRBV2|.
CASSDSLGGRTEAFF
>TRBJ1-1|.|TRBV5-1|.
CASSPGGSTEAFF
>TRBJ1-2|TRBD1|TRBV19|.
CASSDRARQGNYGYTF
>TRBJ1-2|TRBD1|TRBV29-1|.
CSDGQGGGYTF
>TRBJ2-1|TRBD2|TRBV28|.
CASSQTSGRTSEQFF
>TRBJ1-4|.|TRBV18|.
CASSPQRTNEKLFF
>TRBJ2-5|.|TRBV25-1|few
CASSDPRQVQETQYF
>TRBJ1-1|TRBD1|TRBV27|.
CASSFRAGGSMNTEAFF
>TRBJ2-6|.|TRBV9|.
CASSTLHRGGDASSGANVLTF
>TRBJ2-6|TRBD2|TRBV27|.
CASTWSWRGSAGANVLTF
>TRBJ2-3|TRBD2|TRBV6-5|.
CASSYSGGASTDTQYF
>TRBJ1-6|TRBD1|TRBV5-4|.
CASSRNRGTNSPLHF
>TRBJ2-1|.|TRBV6-1|.
CASSEEGDRRYNEQFF
>TRBJ2-2|.|TRBV5-1|.
CASSLTAGELFF
>TRBJ1-5|.|TRBV6-4|once
CASSAENHQPQHF
>TRBJ2-7|.|TRBV5-1|.
CASSLHSYEQYF
>TRBJ2-5|.|TRBV29-1|once
CSILAPGESRWSGETQYF
>TRBJ2-1|.|TRBV7-2|.
CASSQPKGGGVLF
>TRBJ2-3|.|TRBV15|.
CATSRQTDTQYF
>TRBJ2-3|TRBD1|TRBV29-1|.
CSARGGTGGDTQYF
>TRBJ2-5|TRBD2|TRBV28|.
CASSSSGVETQYF
>TRBJ1-2|TRBD1|TRBV18|.
CASSPPQGADGYTF
>TRBJ2-5|.|TRBV4-1|once
CASSQDRAGAVETQYF
>TRBJ1-1|.|TRBV21-1|.
CASSPPGVMTEAFF
>TRBJ1-3|TRBD1|TRBV4-1|.
CASSQGTGTSGNTIYF
>TRBJ1-2|.|TRBV5-6|.
CASSLAWEVSYGYTF
>TRBJ2-2|TRBD2|TRBV4-1|.
CASSHPSGGAVGELFF
>TRBJ1-1|.|TRBV11-2|.
CASSLDPTEAFF
>TRBJ1-5|.|TRBV5-5|.
CASSSGTESNQPQHF
>TRBJ2-5|TRBD1|TRBV28|.
CASSRDRGIRETQYF
>TRBJ2-7|.|TRBV2|few
CASSATYEQYF
>TRBJ2-7|.|TRBV9|.
CASSLRQVSYEQYF
>TRBJ1-5|.|TRBV5-5|.
CASSLDTGLGQPQHF
>TRBJ1-1|.|TRBV7-2|once
CASSTALQGSTEAFF
>TRBJ2-1|.|TRBV10-1|.
CASSRDTRNEQFF
>TRBJ1-2|.|TRBV5-1|.
CASSLVQGQANYGYTF
>TRBJ2-1|TRBD2|TRBV28|once
CASSRTSGSTDEQFF
>TRBJ2-1|TRBD1|TRBV5-1|.
CASSLGQGDEQFF
>TRBJ1-5|.|TRBV6-5|few
CASSSPRREGNQPQHF
>TRBJ1-5|TRBD1|TRBV3-1/TRBV3-2|.
CASSQQQGAQPQHF
>TRBJ2-2|TRBD2|TRBV5-1|.
CASSLELAGGPGGELFF
>TRBJ2-5|TRBD2|TRBV7-9|once
CASIFSPLRLAGVKVTQYF
>TRBJ1-4|TRBD1|TRBV6-5|.
CASSYAAGTGYEKLFF
>TRBJ1-1|.|TRBV7-7|once
CASSLGLGGHRELAGTEAFF
>TRBJ1-5|.|TRBV6-5|.
CASKRTPNSNQPQHF
>TRBJ2-5|.|TRBV5-1|.
CASSLQGAETQYF
>TRBJ2-2|.|TRBV18|.
CASSPPLRGNTGELFF
>TRBJ2-3|.|TRBV11-3|.
CASSSSPGADTQYF
>TRBJ1-1|.|TRBV12-3/TRBV12-4|.
CASSPGGETEAFF
>TRBJ2-3|.|TRBV2|once
CASSDRFSTDTQYF